This is a list of T cell receptor beta chains from one sample in a study of cytomegalovirus exposure and HLA in healthy donors. The repertoire was sequenced with immunoSEQ multiplex PCR; TCRdb's copy has only in-frame clones and lacks some. The sample yields approximately 80,000 clones, of which the top ten take up 3% to 4%. The sequenced sample was PBMCs. Receptors were obtained from a man younger than 35 in good health and CMV-seropositive. Both conserved end residues are trimmed from each CDR3. Each record gives: CDR3 length, D gene, J gene, V gene, CDR3 protein. The D gene is left open where the match is weak.

cdr3_length: 12
d_call: TRBD2
j_call: TRBJ2-1
v_call: TRBV28
cdr3_aa: ASRARGGYNEQF

cdr3_length: 11
d_call: TRBD1
j_call: TRBJ1-2
v_call: TRBV5-1
cdr3_aa: ASRNRGLRGYT

cdr3_length: 13
d_call: TRBD2
j_call: TRBJ2-1
v_call: TRBV6-5
cdr3_aa: ASSFSSGGSNEQF

cdr3_length: 12
d_call: NA
j_call: TRBJ1-2
v_call: TRBV6-1
cdr3_aa: ASSISGLVYGYT

cdr3_length: 10
d_call: NA
j_call: TRBJ2-5
v_call: TRBV2
cdr3_aa: ASSPGRETQY

cdr3_length: 14
d_call: NA
j_call: TRBJ2-3
v_call: TRBV19
cdr3_aa: ASSTTGSVWTDTQY

cdr3_length: 12
d_call: TRBD1
j_call: TRBJ1-3
v_call: TRBV29-1
cdr3_aa: SVGQGWSGNTIY

cdr3_length: 14
d_call: NA
j_call: TRBJ2-7
v_call: TRBV5-6
cdr3_aa: ASSLVTASSSYEQY

cdr3_length: 12
d_call: NA
j_call: TRBJ1-1
v_call: TRBV19
cdr3_aa: ASSWPGQKNEAF

cdr3_length: 12
d_call: TRBD1
j_call: TRBJ2-2
v_call: TRBV19
cdr3_aa: ASSIRGLTGELF

cdr3_length: 14
d_call: NA
j_call: TRBJ2-7
v_call: TRBV11-2
cdr3_aa: ASSSIRPDRTYEQY

cdr3_length: 14
d_call: NA
j_call: TRBJ2-7
v_call: TRBV27
cdr3_aa: ASSPRLVFGPYEQY

cdr3_length: 12
d_call: TRBD1
j_call: TRBJ2-2
v_call: TRBV19
cdr3_aa: ASRKDRDTGELF

cdr3_length: 12
d_call: NA
j_call: TRBJ1-5
v_call: TRBV28
cdr3_aa: ASSPTGLYQPQH

cdr3_length: 16
d_call: NA
j_call: TRBJ2-2
v_call: TRBV5-5
cdr3_aa: ASSLILRRGSHTGELF

cdr3_length: 14
d_call: TRBD1
j_call: TRBJ1-2
v_call: TRBV6-5
cdr3_aa: ASSYLLRDRAYGYT

cdr3_length: 11
d_call: NA
j_call: TRBJ2-5
v_call: TRBV5-1
cdr3_aa: ASSVQGQETQY

cdr3_length: 11
d_call: NA
j_call: TRBJ2-5
v_call: TRBV27
cdr3_aa: ASSEAYQETQY

cdr3_length: 12
d_call: TRBD1
j_call: TRBJ2-5
v_call: TRBV9
cdr3_aa: ASSFTGGMETQY

cdr3_length: 11
d_call: NA
j_call: TRBJ1-2
v_call: TRBV27
cdr3_aa: ASSPPGLRDYT

cdr3_length: 11
d_call: NA
j_call: TRBJ2-7
v_call: TRBV19
cdr3_aa: ASSIDRGYEQY

cdr3_length: 13
d_call: TRBD2
j_call: TRBJ2-7
v_call: TRBV9
cdr3_aa: ASSVNSGRFGEQY

cdr3_length: 8
d_call: NA
j_call: TRBJ1-1
v_call: TRBV20-1
cdr3_aa: SAHPGGAF

cdr3_length: 11
d_call: NA
j_call: TRBJ2-7
v_call: TRBV6-5
cdr3_aa: ASRRSISYEQY

cdr3_length: 12
d_call: NA
j_call: TRBJ1-1
v_call: TRBV19
cdr3_aa: ASSIDHPGSEAF

cdr3_length: 14
d_call: NA
j_call: TRBJ2-1
v_call: TRBV9
cdr3_aa: ASSVDMWSSYNEQF

cdr3_length: 11
d_call: NA
j_call: TRBJ1-1
v_call: TRBV7-8
cdr3_aa: ASRPFGGTEAF

cdr3_length: 12
d_call: NA
j_call: TRBJ1-1
v_call: TRBV6-5
cdr3_aa: ASRSLGRNTEAF

cdr3_length: 14
d_call: TRBD2
j_call: TRBJ2-1
v_call: TRBV5-1
cdr3_aa: ASMPRSGRQSGEQF

cdr3_length: 14
d_call: TRBD2
j_call: TRBJ2-1
v_call: TRBV7-8
cdr3_aa: ASSFPSGRPRNEQF

cdr3_length: 13
d_call: TRBD1
j_call: TRBJ1-2
v_call: TRBV5-1
cdr3_aa: ASSLRSDRAYGYT

cdr3_length: 13
d_call: NA
j_call: TRBJ1-5
v_call: TRBV25-1
cdr3_aa: ASSELSNSNQPQH

cdr3_length: 12
d_call: TRBD1
j_call: TRBJ2-7
v_call: TRBV5-1
cdr3_aa: ASGYRDRASEQY

cdr3_length: 13
d_call: TRBD1
j_call: TRBJ1-4
v_call: TRBV19
cdr3_aa: ASSIRQGPNEKLF

cdr3_length: 21
d_call: TRBD2
j_call: TRBJ2-2
v_call: TRBV9
cdr3_aa: ASSVKPRSSGTIYEQEGGELF

cdr3_length: 15
d_call: TRBD1
j_call: TRBJ1-2
v_call: TRBV19
cdr3_aa: ASRPMGGTGENYGYT

cdr3_length: 13
d_call: NA
j_call: TRBJ1-5
v_call: TRBV5-1
cdr3_aa: ASSWGGESNQPQH

cdr3_length: 14
d_call: TRBD1
j_call: TRBJ1-5
v_call: TRBV7-2
cdr3_aa: ASSLGVDRVMQPQH

cdr3_length: 15
d_call: TRBD2
j_call: TRBJ2-1
v_call: TRBV4-1
cdr3_aa: ASSQDLLAGAGNEQF

cdr3_length: 13
d_call: NA
j_call: TRBJ1-2
v_call: TRBV27
cdr3_aa: ASSHRTGANYGYT

cdr3_length: 12
d_call: NA
j_call: TRBJ2-7
v_call: TRBV5-1
cdr3_aa: ASSLESKADEQY

cdr3_length: 13
d_call: TRBD1
j_call: TRBJ2-2
v_call: TRBV27
cdr3_aa: ASGIQGANTGELF

cdr3_length: 10
d_call: NA
j_call: TRBJ1-2
v_call: TRBV28
cdr3_aa: ASSLRGGGYT

cdr3_length: 13
d_call: NA
j_call: TRBJ2-2
v_call: TRBV27
cdr3_aa: ASSAARYRDRELF

cdr3_length: 12
d_call: NA
j_call: TRBJ2-1
v_call: TRBV7-2
cdr3_aa: ASSLLNNYNEQF

cdr3_length: 12
d_call: NA
j_call: TRBJ1-2
v_call: TRBV7-8
cdr3_aa: ASSLADLRAGYT

cdr3_length: 15
d_call: NA
j_call: TRBJ2-2
v_call: TRBV15
cdr3_aa: ATSRESRASGTGELF

cdr3_length: 13
d_call: NA
j_call: TRBJ2-7
v_call: TRBV6-5
cdr3_aa: ASSFDSSSSYEQY

cdr3_length: 12
d_call: NA
j_call: TRBJ1-1
v_call: TRBV7-8
cdr3_aa: ASSHPKQGTEAF

cdr3_length: 15
d_call: TRBD2
j_call: TRBJ2-7
v_call: TRBV7-8
cdr3_aa: ASSPKAGTSGTYEQY

cdr3_length: 12
d_call: NA
j_call: TRBJ2-3
v_call: TRBV10-1
cdr3_aa: ASSEDSSTDTQY

cdr3_length: 11
d_call: NA
j_call: TRBJ2-5
v_call: TRBV4-1
cdr3_aa: ASSQATGWTQY

cdr3_length: 15
d_call: TRBD2
j_call: TRBJ2-5
v_call: TRBV5-1
cdr3_aa: ASSLGLAGPTEETQY

cdr3_length: 13
d_call: NA
j_call: TRBJ2-7
v_call: TRBV5-5
cdr3_aa: ASSLEAGMRYEQY

cdr3_length: 13
d_call: NA
j_call: TRBJ1-2
v_call: TRBV19
cdr3_aa: ASSIVGGNGGGYT

cdr3_length: 13
d_call: NA
j_call: TRBJ1-5
v_call: TRBV28
cdr3_aa: ASRQPGTGNRPQH

cdr3_length: 12
d_call: NA
j_call: TRBJ1-1
v_call: TRBV28
cdr3_aa: ASSKPGAETEAF

cdr3_length: 15
d_call: NA
j_call: TRBJ2-7
v_call: TRBV13
cdr3_aa: ASSLERLGGSVYEQY

cdr3_length: 13
d_call: NA
j_call: TRBJ2-7
v_call: TRBV5-4
cdr3_aa: ASSLTGLNTYEQY

cdr3_length: 13
d_call: NA
j_call: TRBJ2-1
v_call: TRBV5-4
cdr3_aa: ASSLISGLYNEQF